This TCR beta chain stems from a study of tumor-infiltrating lymphocytes in primary liver carcinoma. Study overall: Between about 4 and 11 cm across, the tumors were all of stage T1-T3 N0M0. Whole-study results and caveats: Tumor-adjacent and tumor-blood pairs displayed less overlap than did pairs of tumor regions.

The CDR3 is made up of 15 amino acids. CDR1 is SGHRS, CDR2 YFSETQ, per germline. A constant-region primer served to make TCR beta cDNA from around 500 ng total RNA. Library construction for TCR beta comprised three nested multiplex PCR rounds performed with slightly modified ARM-PCR. With TRBV1-TRBV30 forward primers and a C-beta reverse primer, the first two PCR rounds were run for roughly 9 cycles each. Using its own MiXCR run on the multiplex PCR reads, TCRdb lists one record per CDR3 protein. The sample carries fewer than 85,000 distinct CDR3 sequences, roughly 72% recorded once. Remarks on this clonotype: Its cognate antigen is unknown. An end of the junction differs from the germline gene, which may be a read error.

Unsorted bulk tissue (roughly 17-34 mg) underwent RNA and DNA co-extraction. Surgical resection was the treatment these patients received for primary liver carcinoma. Sequencing was done on a sample of tumor-adjacent normal liver tissue. This TCR derives from a man aged 35 to 55 with primary liver carcinoma and hepatitis B virus infection. This chain links TRBV5-1 with TRBJ2-1, with TRBD2 as a possible D gene (5 bases). The CDR3 reads CASSSGLAAYSEQFF. The CDR3 coding sequence is TGCGCCAGCAGCTCAGGACTGGCGGCCTACAGTGAGCAGTTCTTC.